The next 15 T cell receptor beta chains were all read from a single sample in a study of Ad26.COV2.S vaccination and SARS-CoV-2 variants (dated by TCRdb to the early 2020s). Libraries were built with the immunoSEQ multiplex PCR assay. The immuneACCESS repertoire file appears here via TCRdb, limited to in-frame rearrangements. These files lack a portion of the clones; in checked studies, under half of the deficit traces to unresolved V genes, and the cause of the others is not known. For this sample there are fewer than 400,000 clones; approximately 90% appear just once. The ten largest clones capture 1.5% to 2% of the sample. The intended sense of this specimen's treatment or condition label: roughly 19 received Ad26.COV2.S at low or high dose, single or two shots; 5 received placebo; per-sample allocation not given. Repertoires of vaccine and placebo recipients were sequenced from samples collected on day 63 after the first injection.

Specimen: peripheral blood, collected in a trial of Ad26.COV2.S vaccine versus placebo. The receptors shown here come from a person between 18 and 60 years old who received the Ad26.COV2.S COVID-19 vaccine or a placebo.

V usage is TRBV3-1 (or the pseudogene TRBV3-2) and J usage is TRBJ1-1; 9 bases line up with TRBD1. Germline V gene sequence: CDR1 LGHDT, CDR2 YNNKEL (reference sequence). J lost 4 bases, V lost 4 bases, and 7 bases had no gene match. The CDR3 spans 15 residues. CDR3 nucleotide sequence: TGTGCCAGCAGCCCGATGGGACAGGGTGGCACTGAAGCTTTCTTT. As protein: CASSPMGQGGTEAFF.

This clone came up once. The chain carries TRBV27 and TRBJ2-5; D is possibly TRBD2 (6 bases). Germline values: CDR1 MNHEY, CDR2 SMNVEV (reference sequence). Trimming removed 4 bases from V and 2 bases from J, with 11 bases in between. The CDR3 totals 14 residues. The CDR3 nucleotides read TGTGCCAGCAGTTGGGCAGGGAGGCAAGAGACCCAGTACTTC. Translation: CASSWAGRQETQYF.

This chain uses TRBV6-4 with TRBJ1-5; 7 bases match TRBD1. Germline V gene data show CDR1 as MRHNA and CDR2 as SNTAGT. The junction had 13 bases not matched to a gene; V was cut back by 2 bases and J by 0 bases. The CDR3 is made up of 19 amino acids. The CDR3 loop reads CASSDGWGQPTYSNQPQHF. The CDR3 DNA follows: TGTGCCAGCAGTGACGGTTGGGGACAGCCTACCTATAGCAATCAGCCCCAGCATTTT.

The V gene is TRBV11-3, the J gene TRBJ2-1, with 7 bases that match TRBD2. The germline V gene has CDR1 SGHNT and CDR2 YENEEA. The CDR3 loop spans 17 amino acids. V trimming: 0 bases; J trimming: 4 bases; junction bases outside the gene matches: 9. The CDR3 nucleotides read TGTGCCAGCAGCTTAGATAGTTCGGGAGGTCGATACAATGAGCAGTTCTTC. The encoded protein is CASSLDSSGGRYNEQFF.

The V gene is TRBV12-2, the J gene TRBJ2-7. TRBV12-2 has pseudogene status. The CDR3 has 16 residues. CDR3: CASRLAGLLACYEQYF. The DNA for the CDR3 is TGTGCAAGTCGCTTAGCGGGTCTCTTGGCCTGCTACGAGCAGTACTTC.

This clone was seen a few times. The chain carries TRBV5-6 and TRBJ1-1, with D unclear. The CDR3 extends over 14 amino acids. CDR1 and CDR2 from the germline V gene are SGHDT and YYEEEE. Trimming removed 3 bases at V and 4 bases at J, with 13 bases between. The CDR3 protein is CASSWQRGFTEAFF. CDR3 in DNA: TGTGCCAGCAGCTGGCAAAGAGGGTTCACTGAAGCTTTCTTT.

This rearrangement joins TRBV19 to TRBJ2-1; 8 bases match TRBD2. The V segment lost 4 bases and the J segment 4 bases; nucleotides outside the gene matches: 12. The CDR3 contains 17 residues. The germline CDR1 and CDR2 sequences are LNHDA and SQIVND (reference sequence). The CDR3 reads CASSTGGLAGLYNEQFF. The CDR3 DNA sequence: TGTGCCAGTAGTACCGGCGGACTAGCCGGCTTATACAATGAGCAGTTCTTC.

CDR3 coding DNA: TGTGCCAGCAGCTTGTCTCCAGCGAGCTCCTACGAGCAGTACTTC. This sequence encodes CASSLSPASSYEQYF. The rearrangement links TRBV5-4 to TRBJ2-7; D uncertain. The V end lost 1 base, the J end lost 0 bases, and 11 bases lay between the germline ends. Germline assignment: CDR1 SGHNT and CDR2 YYREEE (reference sequence). The CDR3 extends over 15 amino acids.

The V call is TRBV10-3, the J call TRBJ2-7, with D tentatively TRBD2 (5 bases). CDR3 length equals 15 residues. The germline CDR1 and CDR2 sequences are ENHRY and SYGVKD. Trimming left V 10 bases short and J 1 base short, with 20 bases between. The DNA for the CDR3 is TGTGCCAAGAGGTTATCCGGGGAACGTTCCTACGAGCAGTACTTC. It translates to CAKRLSGERSYEQYF.

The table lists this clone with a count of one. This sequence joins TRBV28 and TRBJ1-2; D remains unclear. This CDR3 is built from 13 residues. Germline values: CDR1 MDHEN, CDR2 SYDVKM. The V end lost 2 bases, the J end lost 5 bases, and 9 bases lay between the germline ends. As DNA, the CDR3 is TGTGCCAGCAGTTTAATTGGACGATATGGCTACACCTTC. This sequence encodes CASSLIGRYGYTF.

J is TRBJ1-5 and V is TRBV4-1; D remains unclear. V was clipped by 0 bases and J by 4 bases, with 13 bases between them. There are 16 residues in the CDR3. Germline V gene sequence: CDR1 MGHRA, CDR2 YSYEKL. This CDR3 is CASSQDPKPQNQPQHF. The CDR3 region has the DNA TGCGCCAGCAGCCAAGATCCAAAGCCCCAAAATCAGCCCCAGCATTTT.

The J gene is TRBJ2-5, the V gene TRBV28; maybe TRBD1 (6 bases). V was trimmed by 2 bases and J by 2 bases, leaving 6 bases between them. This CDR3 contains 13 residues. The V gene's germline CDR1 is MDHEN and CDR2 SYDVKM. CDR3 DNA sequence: TGTGCCAGCAGTTTAGGACAGCAAGAGACCCAGTACTTC. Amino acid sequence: CASSLGQQETQYF.

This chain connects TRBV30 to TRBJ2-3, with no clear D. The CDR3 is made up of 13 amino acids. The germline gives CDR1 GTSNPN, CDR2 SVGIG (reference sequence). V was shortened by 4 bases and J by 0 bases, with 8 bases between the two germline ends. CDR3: CAWTRGSTDTQYF. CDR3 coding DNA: TGTGCCTGGACTCGCGGAAGCACAGATACGCAGTATTTT.

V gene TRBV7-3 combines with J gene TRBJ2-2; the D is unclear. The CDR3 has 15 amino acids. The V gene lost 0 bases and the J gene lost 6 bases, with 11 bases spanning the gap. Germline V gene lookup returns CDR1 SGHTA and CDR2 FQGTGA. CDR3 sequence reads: CASSLTWSSPGELFF. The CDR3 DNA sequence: TGTGCCAGCAGCTTAACGTGGTCTTCGCCCGGGGAGCTGTTTTTT.

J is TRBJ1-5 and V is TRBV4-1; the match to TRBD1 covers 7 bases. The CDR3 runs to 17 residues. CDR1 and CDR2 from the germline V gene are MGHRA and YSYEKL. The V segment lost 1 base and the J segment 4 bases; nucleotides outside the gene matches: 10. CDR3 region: CASSQGRGQGGNQPQHF. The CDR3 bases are TGCGCCAGCAGCCAAGGACGGGGCCAGGGGGGAAATCAGCCCCAGCATTTT.